This TCR beta chain is from a study of shared clonotypes between healthy human individuals. General study findings and limits: Exclusively blood specimens were collected; tissue repertoires likely differ. Inspection by rarefaction showed sorted-subset sequencing to be incomplete despite large depth.

Everyone who donated was a Caucasian adult who lived in Nashville, Tennessee. Germline V gene sequence: CDR1 SSHAT, CDR2 FNYEAQ (reference sequence). The CDR3 covers 15 residues. The table came from immunoSEQ multiplex PCR; TCRdb's copy has only in-frame clones and leaves some out. The sample has some 1 million clones; approximately 70% are singletons. On this clone: The antigen remains undetermined. The junction shows a germline mismatch at one end, possibly a read error.

Material: memory CD4+ T cells sorted from blood. Sample subset: CD45RA-negative fraction. The origin of this receptor is a man aged 18 to 29 in good health. This chain joins TRBV7-7 and TRBJ2-5; 7 nucleotides line up with TRBD1. This CDR3 is CASSLGADRWETQYF. The CDR3 bases are TGTGCTAGCAGCTTAGGAGCGGACAGGTGGGAGACCCAGTACTTC.